The 9 T cell receptor beta chains below all came from one sample that was sequenced in a study of blood T cell repertoires in COVID-19. TCRdb's copy holds only in-frame clones and misses some; the assay was immunoSEQ multiplex PCR. The sample records 300,000 to 400,000 clones, approximately 86% being singletons. Sequences were obtained from PBMCs or T cells enriched from blood (not recorded which). The receptor source for this set is a woman aged 40 to 50 with acute COVID-19.

This clone showed up just a few times. The chain combines TRBV7-3 with TRBJ1-1; perhaps TRBD1 as D (5 bases). This CDR3 is 18 amino acids long. Trimming stripped 0 bases from V and 1 base from J, with 18 bases between. Germline CDR1 and CDR2: SGHTA and FQGTGA. The CDR3 loop reads CASSLTPVGRGANTEAFF. CDR3 DNA sequence: TGTGCCAGCAGCTTAACCCCGGTGGGGAGGGGAGCGAACACTGAAGCTTTCTTT.

J is TRBJ2-7 and V is TRBV3-1 (or the pseudogene TRBV3-2), with TRBD2 matching 9 bases. The CDR3 runs 15 residues. V lost 4 bases, J lost 5 bases, and 9 bases stayed unmatched. CDR1 LGHDT and CDR2 YNNKEL come from the germline V gene (reference sequence). CDR3 residues: CASSPPSGRLDEQYF. The CDR3 region has the DNA TGTGCCAGCAGCCCCCCCAGCGGGAGGTTAGACGAGCAGTACTTC.

In this sample, this clone turned up once. The chain has TRBV28 and TRBJ1-2, with 9 bases lining up with TRBD1. V dropped 6 bases and J dropped 4; count of bases not matched to a gene: 9. This CDR3 spans 15 amino acids. Germline values: CDR1 MDHEN, CDR2 SYDVKM. The CDR3 region is CASREGTGFGYGYTF. In nucleotides, the CDR3 is TGTGCCAGCAGAGAGGGGACAGGGTTTGGCTATGGCTACACCTTC.

This rearrangement joins TRBV4-1 to TRBJ2-2, with D possibly being TRBD2 (6 bases). CDR3 length: 16 residues. The germline V and J ends were trimmed by 1 base and 4 bases, with 13 bases remaining between them. The germline V gene has CDR1 MGHRA and CDR2 YSYEKL. CDR3 sequence (DNA): TGCGCCAGCAGCCAAGCCTCCGGGGGAGGCACCGGGGAGCTGTTTTTT. It yields the protein CASSQASGGGTGELFF.

This clone was found a few times. This sequence joins TRBV5-1 and TRBJ1-1, with 8 bases fitting TRBD1. Germline V gene lookup returns CDR1 SGHRS and CDR2 YFSETQ. This CDR3 region has 16 residues. The junction had 8 bases not matched to a gene; V was cut back by 0 bases and J by 4 bases. The CDR3, as DNA: TGCGCCAGCAGCTTGGCAGGGGGCGATTTCGGCACTGAAGCTTTCTTT. Amino acids: CASSLAGGDFGTEAFF.

This clone was seen a few times. The sample carries other DNA sequences with the same CDR3. The rearrangement uses TRBV12-3 or TRBV12-4 and TRBJ2-5; D not certain. The CDR3 has 11 residues. The germline V and J ends were trimmed by 4 bases and 4 bases, with 4 bases remaining between them. CDR3 in amino acids: CASSSSETQYF. CDR3 nucleotides: TGTGCCAGCAGTTCTTCAGAGACCCAGTACTTC.

The chain recombines TRBV18 with TRBJ1-1; D remains ambiguous. Germline V gene data show CDR1 as KGHSH and CDR2 as LQKENI. The CDR3 has 16 residues. V was trimmed by 3 bases and J by 3 bases, leaving 17 bases between them. The CDR3, as DNA: TGTGCCAGCTCACCGGGCGCAGTTCTTCGTGACACTGAAGCTTTCTTT. Translated: CASSPGAVLRDTEAFF.

The chain joins TRBV19 to TRBJ2-2; 7 bases fit TRBD1. The CDR3 covers 19 residues. Germline V CDR1 and CDR2: LNHDA, SQIVND (reference sequence). The ends lost 3 bases at V and 0 bases at J; junction bases unmatched: 13. The CDR3, as DNA: TGTGCCAGTAGTATGAGCAGGGGGTTTTTCCTCGCGAACACCGGGGAGCTGTTTTTT. Translation: CASSMSRGFFLANTGELFF.

The CDR3, as DNA: TGTGCCAGCAGCCAAGATGGGTCGCGGGGCTACACCTTC. Translated: CASSQDGSRGYTF. J is TRBJ1-2 and V is TRBV3-1 (or the pseudogene TRBV3-2); D is unclear. The CDR3 contains 13 residues. V was clipped by 0 bases and J by 8 bases, with 10 bases between them. Germline V gene data show CDR1 as LGHDT and CDR2 as YNNKEL (reference sequence).